This T cell receptor (beta chain) derives from a study of T cell repertoires in ileal Crohn's disease. At the level of the study: At surgery, about 34% of patients smoked, with median disease duration approximately 7.3 years. Operated complications were stricturing disease (about 60%) and penetrating disease (39%).

Clones were read by immunoSEQ multiplex PCR, and TCRdb kept only the in-frame ones, dropping some. The table lists 25,000 to 35,000 clones, about three quarters of them singletons. On this clone itself: Its antigen is currently unknown.

V was clipped by 5 bases and J by 1 base, with 8 bases between them. Germline loops: CDR1 MNHEY, CDR2 SMNVEV (reference sequence). CDR3 length: 13 amino acids. General study points: All patients with clonality above 26.8% had endoscopic recurrence.

This TCR was recovered from an adult with Crohn's disease. Sequenced sample: ileal tissue. V is TRBV27 and J is TRBJ1-1; D might be TRBD1 (6 bases). DNA for the CDR3: TGTGCCAGCAGTCTACAGGGGAACACTGAAGCTTTCTTT. This codes for CASSLQGNTEAFF.